The rows below give T cell receptor beta chains drawn from one sample of a study of shared clonotypes between healthy human individuals. Here immunoSEQ multiplex PCR was the method, and the copy in TCRdb shows in-frame clones only, minus some. Of fewer than 1 million clones listed, 90% to 98% are singletons. The sequenced material came from naive CD8+ T cells sorted from blood. The receptors stem from a young man in good health. The CDR3 runs from the conserved cysteine through the conserved F or W. The D gene is left open where the match is weak. The listing skips clone size in some rows; elsewhere it reads once, few, many or a size class.

-	-	TRBV13	17	TRBJ2-7	CASSPVGIQGNGYEQYF	TGTGCCAGCAGCCCAGTCGGGATACAGGGAAACGGCTACGAGCAGTACTTC
-	TRBD1	TRBV5-8	15	TRBJ1-1	CASSHTGQGTTEAFF	TGTGCCAGCAGCCATACTGGACAGGGGACGACTGAAGCTTTCTTT
-	-	TRBV7-9	15	TRBJ2-1	CASSLDGSSYNEQFF	TGTGCCAGCAGCTTAGACGGAAGCTCCTACAATGAGCAGTTCTTC
-	-	TRBV25-1	14	TRBJ1-1	CASGQSTGTGGAFF	TGTGCCAGCGGGCAATCTACAGGGACGGGCGGAGCTTTCTTT
-	-	TRBV2	14	TRBJ1-5	CASRDADSNQPQHF	TGTGCCAGCCGGGACGCGGATAGCAATCAGCCCCAGCATTTT
-	TRBD2	TRBV7-6	15	TRBJ2-2	CASSTGLAGTGELFF	TGTGCCAGCAGCACGGGACTAGCGGGCACCGGGGAGCTGTTTTTT
-	-	TRBV29-1	13	TRBJ2-2	CSVEGVNTGELFF	TGCAGCGTTGAGGGGGTGAACACCGGGGAGCTGTTTTTT
-	TRBD1	TRBV7-9	15	TRBJ1-2	CASSLTGTGDFGYTF	TGTGCCAGCAGCTTAACCGGGACAGGGGACTTTGGCTACACCTTC
few	TRBD2	TRBV5-1	15	TRBJ2-7	CASSAGGGSSYEQYF	TGCGCCAGCAGCGCGGGGGGCGGGAGCTCCTACGAGCAGTACTTC
-	-	TRBV27	14	TRBJ2-1	CASSLVGPGSEQFF	TGTGCCAGCAGTTTAGTGGGCCCCGGGTCTGAGCAGTTCTTC
-	-	TRBV7-6	15	TRBJ2-7	CASSLLEGMGYEQYF	TGTGCCAGCAGCTTGTTAGAGGGCATGGGATACGAGCAGTACTTC
-	-	TRBV4-1	15	TRBJ1-4	CASSQAGRTNEKLFF	TGCGCCAGCAGCCAAGCAGGGCGAACTAATGAAAAACTGTTTTTT
once	TRBD2	TRBV5-3	17	TRBJ2-1	CARSGGPTGLAGNEQFF	TGTGCCAGAAGCGGGGGACCTACGGGACTAGCAGGCAATGAGCAGTTCTTC
-	TRBD1	TRBV7-3	17	TRBJ2-3	CASSWGPQGDYGDTQYF	TGTGCCAGCAGTTGGGGGCCACAGGGGGATTATGGAGATACGCAGTATTTT
-	-	TRBV5-5	14	TRBJ2-7	CASSFPGVGYEQYF	TGTGCCAGCAGCTTCCCGGGAGTAGGCTACGAGCAGTACTTC
once	-	TRBV11-2	17	TRBJ2-7	CASSLDLPDEGSYEQYF	TGTGCCAGCAGCTTAGATCTTCCCGACGAGGGCTCCTACGAGCAGTACTTC
-	-	TRBV5-6	13	TRBJ2-1	CASSIDTGTYQFF	TGTGCCAGCAGCATTGACACAGGGACCTACCAGTTCTTC
-	-	TRBV6-6	12	TRBJ2-1	CASAKSYNEQFF	TGTGCATCAGCGAAGTCCTACAATGAGCAGTTCTTC
once	TRBD2	TRBV7-8	19	TRBJ2-3	CASSAPFLLERESTDTQYF	TGTGCCAGCAGCGCCCCCTTCTTGCTTGAGCGGGAGTCCACAGATACGCAGTATTTT
-	TRBD1	TRBV5-4	14	TRBJ2-1	CASTVDRGYNEQFF	TGTGCCAGCACCGTGGACAGGGGGTACAATGAGCAGTTCTTC
once	-	TRBV6-1	14	TRBJ2-3	CASSPTRITDTQYF	TGTGCCAGCAGTCCGACTCGGATCACAGATACGCAGTATTTT
-	TRBD1	TRBV9	13	TRBJ1-2	CASSPKGQTKGGF	TGTGCCAGCAGCCCGAAGGGACAGACGAAAGGAGGCTTC
-	TRBD1	TRBV29-1	13	TRBJ1-4	CSVRQGAREKLFF	TGCAGCGTCCGACAGGGGGCGCGTGAAAAACTGTTTTTT
-	-	TRBV10-2	14	TRBJ2-1	CASSEKSSYNEQFF	TGCGCCAGCAGTGAAAAGAGCTCCTACAATGAGCAGTTCTTC
once	-	TRBV14	14	TRBJ2-7	CASSVLGDAYEQYF	TGTGCCAGCAGCGTTTTGGGGGATGCCTACGAGCAGTACTTC
-	TRBD2	TRBV7-9	14	TRBJ2-3	CASSSPAGADTQYF	TGTGCCAGCAGCTCCCCGGCGGGGGCAGATACGCAGTATTTT
-	-	TRBV12-2	18	TRBJ2-7	CASRFRQGLIIRRYEQYF	TGTGCAAGTCGCTTTCGACAGGGTCTCATCATTCGCCGCTACGAGCAGTACTTC
-	-	TRBV7-9	12	TRBJ2-7	CASSLGTYEQYF	TGTGCCAGCAGCTTGGGGACCTACGAGCAGTACTTC
-	-	TRBV21-1	20	TRBJ2-3	CASSKGVGPKPTLRADTQYF	TGTGCCAGCAGCAAGGGGGTCGGTCCAAAACCGACCCTCCGGGCAGATACGCAGTATTTT
-	-	TRBV28	15	TRBJ1-2	CASSFVDRKNYGYTF	TGTGCCAGCAGTTTTGTGGACAGAAAAAACTATGGCTACACCTTC
-	-	TRBV7-2	13	TRBJ1-3	CASSLAVRNTIYF	TGTGCCAGCAGCTTAGCAGTCCGCAACACCATATATTTT
-	-	TRBV27	15	TRBJ1-4	CASSHRQSTNEKLFF	TGTGCCAGCAGCCACCGACAGTCAACTAATGAAAAACTGTTTTTT
-	-	TRBV6-1	13	TRBJ1-1	CASRATTNTEAFF	TGTGCCAGCAGGGCAACAACGAACACTGAAGCTTTCTTT
-	TRBD1	TRBV29-1	13	TRBJ2-7	CSVMVTGYYEQYF	TGCAGCGTTATGGTGACAGGGTACTACGAGCAGTACTTC
-	-	TRBV21-1	13	TRBJ1-5	CASNAREGQPQHF	TGTGCCAGCAATGCAAGGGAAGGTCAGCCCCAGCATTTT
once	-	TRBV14	16	TRBJ2-7	CASSQDQVTWGVEQYF	TGTGCCAGCAGCCAAGATCAGGTCACCTGGGGGGTGGAGCAGTACTTC
-	TRBD2	TRBV4-1	16	TRBJ2-1	CASSSPEIAGVYEQFF	TGCGCCAGCAGCTCCCCGGAGATAGCGGGAGTTTATGAGCAGTTCTTC
-	-	TRBV9	14	TRBJ2-2	CASSYSGVAGELFF	TGTGCCAGCAGCTATAGTGGCGTGGCCGGGGAGCTGTTTTTT
-	-	TRBV29-1	12	TRBJ2-3	CSSRLGKDTQYF	TGCAGCTCCCGTTTGGGGAAAGATACGCAGTATTTT
-	-	TRBV29-1	16	TRBJ2-1	CSVSYTGTSSYNEQFF	TGCAGCGTAAGTTATACCGGGACAAGCTCCTACAATGAGCAGTTCTTC
once	TRBD2	TRBV11-2	16	TRBJ2-7	CASSLRGTSGTYEQYF	TGTGCCAGCAGCTTAAGGGGGACTAGCGGGACCTACGAGCAGTACTTC
-	-	TRBV21-1	16	TRBJ1-4	CASSDHPQATNEKLFF	TGTGCCAGCAGCGATCATCCACAGGCAACTAATGAAAAACTGTTTTTT
-	TRBD2	TRBV29-1	21	TRBJ2-3	CSARWVQAGSISGSSTDTQYF	TGCAGCGCACGGTGGGTTCAAGCGGGAAGCATAAGCGGGAGCTCTACAGATACGCAGTATTTT
once	TRBD2	TRBV27	13	TRBJ2-7	CASSLRGSYEQYF	TGTGCCAGCAGTTTACGCGGGAGCTACGAGCAGTACTTC
-	-	TRBV7-9	16	TRBJ1-2	CASSLEDGTSIYGYTF	TGTGCCAGCAGCTTAGAGGACGGCACATCTATCTATGGCTACACCTTC
-	TRBD2	TRBV7-8	15	TRBJ2-5	CATAQASGTLETQYF	TGTGCCACAGCCCAAGCTAGCGGGACACTAGAGACCCAGTACTTC
-	-	TRBV29-1	13	TRBJ2-1	CSVTTETYNEQFF	TGCAGCGTTACGACAGAAACCTACAATGAGCAGTTCTTC
-	TRBD2	TRBV11-2	17	TRBJ2-1	CASSLGTSGRAGNEQFF	TGTGCCAGCAGCTTAGGGACTAGCGGGAGGGCAGGTAATGAGCAGTTCTTC
-	-	TRBV18	15	TRBJ2-7	CASSLRGGPPYEQYF	TGTGCCAGCTCACTCCGGGGCGGGCCCCCCTACGAGCAGTACTTC
once	TRBD1	TRBV28	21	TRBJ2-6	CASSLANPGTGSFVGANVLTF	TGTGCCAGCAGTTTGGCAAACCCCGGGACAGGCTCTTTTGTCGGGGCCAACGTCCTGACTTTC
-	-	TRBV7-8	14	TRBJ1-5	CASSLGYSNQPQHF	TGTGCCAGCAGCTTAGGGTATAGCAATCAGCCCCAGCATTTT
-	-	TRBV28	14	TRBJ1-1	CASSLYPMNTEAFF	TGTGCCAGCAGTTTATACCCAATGAACACTGAAGCTTTCTTT
-	TRBD1	TRBV2	16	TRBJ2-3	CASSENRGFITDTQYF	TGTGCCAGCAGTGAGAACAGGGGGTTCATCACAGATACGCAGTATTTT
-	-	TRBV2	11	TRBJ2-7	CASKASTEQYF	TGTGCCAGCAAGGCTTCTACCGAGCAGTACTTC
-	TRBD2	TRBV7-2	15	TRBJ2-7	CASSLGLAGGYEQYF	TGTGCCAGCAGCTTAGGGCTAGCGGGAGGGTACGAGCAGTACTTC
-	-	TRBV11-3	15	TRBJ2-3	CASSLAPEDTDTQYF	TGTGCCAGCAGCTTAGCCCCGGAGGACACAGATACGCAGTATTTT
-	TRBD2	TRBV29-1	16	TRBJ2-7	CSVEAGLAGAPYAQYF	TGCAGCGTTGAAGCCGGACTAGCGGGAGCCCCTTACGCGCAGTACTTC
-	TRBD2	TRBV13	12	TRBJ2-1	CASSLAAPEQFF	TGTGCCAGCAGCCTAGCGGCCCCTGAGCAGTTCTTC
-	-	TRBV5-6	13	TRBJ1-1	CASSPSGGLEAFF	TGTGCCAGCAGCCCTTCGGGGGGCTTGGAAGCTTTCTTT